This T cell receptor beta chain came from a study of tumor-infiltrating T cells and Merkel cell polyomavirus (dated by TCRdb to about 2017). Regarding the complete study: CD8+ T cells specific for the Merkel cell polyomavirus KLL epitope were examined in Merkel cell carcinoma patients. In the whole study, one tumor sample was a frozen nodal tumor digest, and another tumor sample was a flash-frozen core biopsy of a metastasis. Patients presented at varying disease stages and were followed for a median of roughly 2.5 years, with a range of 1. TRB sequencing was performed on KLL-tetramer-sorted cells from blood or tumor-infiltrating lymphocytes in 14 samples, as well as on some 12 matched whole-tumor samples. Patients received varied, non-standardized therapies including chemotherapy, radiation and immunotherapies. Most whole-tumor samples were roughly 25-micron curls cut from formalin-fixed, paraffin-embedded tissue blocks.

The CDR3 sequence holds 16 residues, the cysteine and phenylalanine included. The sequence is cut down to CDR3 DNA, 48 bases in frame from base 1. Reading the germline V gene gives CDR1 SGHVS and CDR2 FNYEAQ. Relative to germline, V is 1 base shorter and J is 10 bases shorter, with 20 bases between their ends. A word on this clone: Its antigen remains undetermined. No base quality information exists; no much larger clone differs at one position.

Preparation of the library involved the immunoSEQ multiplex PCR assay. Genomic DNA extraction, TRB sequencing and normalization were performed by Adaptive Biotechnologies (Seattle, WA). The authors processed their data as follows. Clonality was calculated as one minus the Shannon entropy of productive TRB sequences, normalized by log2 of unique productive sequences. KLL-specific clonotypes in tumors were identified by matching TCRbeta CDR3 amino acid sequences to those from the tetramer-sorted sample of each patient. The table was pulled from immuneACCESS by TCRdb, which kept in-frame rearrangements only. Such tables lose some clones; where checked, under half of the loss comes from unresolved V genes, and the rest has no known cause. V and J calls and clone size follow that table, whereas D and trimming were derived from the DNA. The sample profile shows about 3,000 clones; 84% of them were found once. Together, the top ten hold around 8.3% of the sample.

Robust positive staining for Merkel cell polyomavirus Large T antigen was observed by immunohistochemistry in the tumors of all patients. The study included 11 to 12 Merkel cell carcinoma patients whose blood and/or cultured TIL contained robust KLL-tetramer+ populations exceeding 0.04% of CD8+ T cells. Every patient was Caucasian, and patient ages had a median of roughly 65 years and ranged from 50 to 77 years. General findings and caveats noted by the study authors: Significantly improved MCC-specific survival was associated with a higher fraction of KLL-specific T cells within tumors (roughly 1.9-18% versus about 0-0.15%). Because the study covered only a single viral epitope, T cells targeting other Merkel cell polyomavirus epitopes were not captured. The small sample size of the study (n of about twelve patients) is recognized as a limitation. KLL-specific TRB repertoires were diverse and mostly private, with just one public clonotype, shared by two patients, among hundreds of unique sequences. A significant MCC-specific survival advantage (P = 0.0051) was associated with a greater number of unique KLL-specific clonotypes in tumors (roughly 5-108 vs 0-3).

This clonotype was sampled from a man aged 50-59 years with Merkel cell carcinoma. The sample taken for sequencing was tumor tissue. The chain uses TRBV7-6 and TRBJ1-5; confidence is insufficient to name the D gene. The nucleotide sequence is TGTGCCAGCAGCTTAGAACCCGGTTGGGCCCAGAATCCCCAGCATTTT. It translates to CASSLEPGWAQNPQHF.